This T cell receptor (delta chain) appears in the sequencing data of a study of gamma-delta chains in newborns, infants, children. Study summary: Polyclonal expansion of innate γδ T cells after birth follows microbial exposure.

TCRdb re-processed the reads via CATT. The data show 9,500 to 13,000 delta-chain clones, roughly 8.5% seen once. Germline CDR1 GEAIGNYY, CDR2 EKD. This CDR3 is built from 19 residues. Trimming at V came to 4 bases and at J to 4 bases, leaving 9 bases not matched to a gene. This rearrangement joins TRDV2 to TRDJ3; 13 positions match TRDD3. Material: blood. The TCR was taken from a child who was a newborn, infant or young child, either healthy, febrile or measles-vaccinated (not recorded which). CDR3 coding DNA: TGTGCCTGTGATACCTTACTGGGGGATACGCATTGGGACACCCGACAGATGTTTTTC. Amino acid sequence: CACDTLLGDTHWDTRQMFF.